A single sample is the source of the 32 T cell receptor beta chains below, sequenced in a study of blood T cell repertoires in COVID-19. Clones were sequenced by immunoSEQ multiplex PCR, and TCRdb holds only the in-frame ones, with some missing. The table records about 180,000 clones, around 80% of them present only once. The sample was peripheral blood. The source of these receptors is a human donor in a cohort sampled during active COVID-19.

The chain combines TRBV6-6 with TRBJ1-2; 11 bases agree with TRBD1. CDR1 and CDR2 (germline): MNHNY, SVGAGI (reference sequence). The CDR3 is 15 amino acids. The V gene end was trimmed by 6 bases and the J gene end by 2 bases; junction bases not matched to a gene: 5. This CDR3 reads CASSRTGGGNYGYTF. CDR3 bases: TGTGCCAGCAGCCGGACAGGGGGCGGAAACTATGGCTACACCTTC.

This clone was seen just once. This chain links TRBV5-4 with TRBJ2-5; 9 bases are shared with TRBD1. CDR3 size: 14 residues. Germline assignment: CDR1 SGHNT and CDR2 YYREEE (reference sequence). V trimming: 4 bases; J trimming: 4 bases; junction bases outside the gene matches: 5. The CDR3 reads CASSRTGEGETQYF. In DNA form, the CDR3 reads TGTGCCAGCAGCCGGACAGGGGAGGGAGAGACCCAGTACTTC.

This clone was seen a handful of times. The CDR3 reads CASSFDRESPLHF. The CDR3 DNA reads TGTGCCAGCAGCTTTGACAGGGAGTCACCCCTCCACTTT. The chain has TRBV12-1 and TRBJ1-6; TRBD1, as called in the table, went unchecked against the DNA. TRBV12-1 is reported as a pseudogene. The CDR3 sequence is 13 residues long.

The chain is built from TRBV7-6 and TRBJ1-1; 9 positions match TRBD1. Germline V gives CDR1 SGHVS, CDR2 FNYEAQ. J lost 4 bases, V lost 7 bases, and 7 bases had no gene match. This CDR3 comprises 14 residues. CDR3 loop: CASTLTGGSTEAFF. The CDR3 bases are TGTGCCAGCACTCTGACAGGGGGGAGCACTGAAGCTTTCTTT.

The chain uses TRBV6-2 or TRBV6-3 and TRBJ1-1, with 9 bases identical to TRBD1. Unmatched junction bases numbered 5, after V lost 5 bases and J lost 1 base. Germline lookup yields CDR1 MNHEY and CDR2 SVGEGT. The CDR3 sequence is 15 residues long. The CDR3 DNA is TGTGCCAGCAGTAGAGACAGGGGGTCGAACACTGAAGCTTTCTTT. Amino acid sequence: CASSRDRGSNTEAFF.

The V gene is TRBV11-2, the J gene TRBJ2-3; TRBD2 is a possible D gene (5 bases). Deletions cut 2 bases from V and 1 base from J, with 13 bases between. Germline CDR1 is SGHAT and CDR2 is FQNNGV. The CDR3 spans 16 residues. CDR3: CASSLNPGSGTDTQYF. The CDR3 bases are TGTGCCAGCAGCTTAAATCCGGGGAGCGGCACAGATACGCAGTATTTT.

This clone was counted once. V and J are TRBV10-1 and TRBJ1-4; unclear D gene. The germline V gene has CDR1 WNHNN and CDR2 SYGVQD (reference sequence). The V end was cut by 2 bases, the J end by 3 bases, with 7 bases between. The CDR3 sequence is 14 residues long. Here the CDR3 reads CASSEAEANEKLFF. Here the CDR3 DNA reads TGCGCCAGCAGTGAGGCGGAGGCTAATGAAAAACTGTTTTTT.

CDR3 bases: TGTGCCAGCAGCTTTGGACAGGGCAACGGCTACACCTTC. Amino acid sequence: CASSFGQGNGYTF. V is TRBV7-2 and J is TRBJ1-2, with 8 nucleotides matching TRBD1. The length of the CDR3 is 13 residues. V shed 3 bases, J shed 8 bases, and the junction held 5 bases outside the gene matches. Looked up from germline, CDR1 is SGHTA and CDR2 is FQGNSA.

This chain links TRBV19 with TRBJ2-1; TRBD1 agrees at 10 bases. J gave up 3 bases and V 6 bases, and 2 bases lay outside the gene matches. Germline V gene sequence: CDR1 LNHDA, CDR2 SQIVND (reference sequence). The CDR3 contains 14 residues. CDR3 in amino acids: CASRGQGIYNEQFF. CDR3 DNA sequence: TGTGCCAGTAGGGGACAGGGGATCTACAATGAGCAGTTCTTC.

The J gene is TRBJ2-1, the V gene TRBV5-1, with TRBD2 matching 7 bases. Germline assignment: CDR1 SGHRS and CDR2 YFSETQ. Germline trimming cut 0 bases from V and 8 bases from J; bases unmatched to any gene: 8. The CDR3 contains 15 residues. CDR3 nucleotides: TGCGCCAGCAGCTTGGGTTACGGTGGGAGGGATGAGCAGTTCTTC. It codes for CASSLGYGGRDEQFF.

J is TRBJ1-2 and V is TRBV6-5; possibly TRBD1 for D (6 bases). V shed 4 bases and J shed 0 bases, with 6 bases lying between them. CDR1 is MNHEY, CDR2 SVGAGI, per germline. The CDR3 runs 13 residues. The CDR3 loop is CASSWDTNYGYTF. The CDR3 nucleotides are TGTGCCAGCAGTTGGGACACTAACTATGGCTACACCTTC.

The gene calls are TRBV27 and TRBJ2-5, with 8 bases aligning to TRBD2. The ends lost 5 bases at V and 4 bases at J; junction bases unmatched: 9. This CDR3 is 15 amino acids long. The germline V gene has CDR1 MNHEY and CDR2 SMNVEV (reference sequence). CDR3 in amino acids: CASSPVAGSRETQYF. CDR3 in DNA: TGTGCCAGCAGTCCAGTAGCGGGGAGCCGAGAGACCCAGTACTTC.

The chain couples TRBV3-1 (or the pseudogene TRBV3-2) to TRBJ2-2; TRBD1 matches 12 bases. In germline, CDR1 is LGHDT, CDR2 YNNKEL (reference sequence). This CDR3 is 17 amino acids long. V lost 4 bases and J lost 6; bases outside the gene matches: 9. The CDR3 reads CASSRRFGTGGAGELFF. The CDR3 region has the DNA TGTGCCAGCAGCCGCCGTTTCGGGACAGGGGGCGCCGGGGAGCTGTTTTTT.

The gene calls are TRBV2 and TRBJ1-2; TRBD1 agrees at 10 bases. This CDR3 has 14 residues. J was trimmed by 6 bases and V by 9 bases; bases with no gene match: 10. Germline CDR1 SNHLY, CDR2 FYNNEI. CDR3 in amino acids: CASFSGTGVDGYTF. The CDR3 DNA reads as TGTGCCAGTTTTTCCGGGACAGGGGTTGATGGCTACACCTTC.

The rearrangement uses TRBV27 and TRBJ2-7, with 7 bases matching TRBD1. V dropped 3 bases and J dropped 4; count of bases not matched to a gene: 3. CDR3 size: 13 residues. The germline V gene has CDR1 MNHEY and CDR2 SMNVEV (reference sequence). The CDR3 region has the DNA TGTGCCAGCAGTTTTAACAGGGGTTACGAGCAGTACTTC. Residues: CASSFNRGYEQYF.

The chain combines TRBV6-2 or TRBV6-3 with TRBJ2-2; 12 bases align to TRBD2. V trimming: 2 bases; J trimming: 5 bases; junction bases outside the gene matches: 9. The CDR3 is 18 amino acids. The germline V gene has CDR1 MNHEY and CDR2 SVGEGT. Written as DNA, the CDR3 is TGTGCCAGCAGTTACCCCGCACTAGCGGGGGGAGGAACCGGGGAGCTGTTTTTT. Its protein is CASSYPALAGGGTGELFF.

The chain has TRBV5-1 and TRBJ1-2, with D tentatively TRBD1 (6 bases). The CDR3 length is 16 residues. Trimming removed 1 base from V and 2 bases from J, with 15 bases in between. Germline values: CDR1 SGHRS, CDR2 YFSETQ. The DNA for the CDR3 is TGCGCCAGCAGCTTGAACAGGGAGTCAACAAACTATGGCTACACCTTC. Residues: CASSLNRESTNYGYTF.

The V call is TRBV29-1, the J call TRBJ2-2; no clear D. Between the trimmed V and J ends, which lost 0 bases and 7 bases, there was a span of 6 bases. In germline, CDR1 is SQVTM, CDR2 ANQGSEA. This CDR3 contains 12 residues. CDR3 DNA: TGCAGCGTTGAAGAACTTGACGGGGAGCTGTTTTTT. Translated: CSVEELDGELFF.

The chain joins TRBV2 to TRBJ2-1; TRBD2 aligns across 12 bases. The CDR3 is made up of 22 amino acids. Per germline, CDR1 SNHLY and CDR2 FYNNEI. V lost 7 bases to trimming and J lost 0 bases; unmatched junction nucleotides: 22. The CDR3 DNA reads TGTGCCAGCAACCTCCCCCCGATCCCCGAGACTAGCGGGGGTGGCTCCTACAATGAGCAGTTCTTC. It encodes CASNLPPIPETSGGGSYNEQFF.

V is TRBV5-8 and J is TRBJ1-2; D is ambiguous. This CDR3 region has 14 residues. Germline CDR1 SGHTS, CDR2 YDEGEE. V was pared by 3 bases and J by 4 bases, with 13 bases between. CDR3 in DNA: TGTGCCAGCAGCTCGTGGCCGAATTCCTATGGCTACACCTTC. It yields the protein CASSSWPNSYGYTF.

This clone was detected only a few times. This chain joins TRBV4-2 and TRBJ1-5, with TRBD1 matching over 10 bases. This CDR3 region has 16 residues. The V and J ends lost 5 bases and 2 bases, in that order; junction bases with no gene match: 6. CDR1 is LGHNA, CDR2 YNFKEQ, per germline. CDR3 sequence reads: CASSGDRGYGNQPQHF. The CDR3 bases are TGTGCCAGCAGCGGGGACAGGGGCTATGGCAATCAGCCCCAGCATTTT.

The V gene is TRBV5-1, the J gene TRBJ1-1; TRBD1 is a possible D gene (6 bases). The CDR3 runs to 14 residues. Germline CDR1 SGHRS, CDR2 YFSETQ. V was shortened by 0 bases and J by 4 bases, with 10 bases between the two germline ends. The CDR3 DNA sequence: TGCGCCAGCAGCTTGGGGTCAGGGGTCACTGAAGCTTTCTTT. It specifies CASSLGSGVTEAFF.

The chain carries TRBV30 and TRBJ1-1; TRBD1 matches at 11 bases. The CDR3 is made up of 17 amino acids. Germline lookup yields CDR1 GTSNPN and CDR2 SVGIG (reference sequence). V dropped 4 bases and J dropped 3; count of bases not matched to a gene: 13. CDR3: CAWNVTHPGQGDTEAFF. The CDR3 DNA follows: TGTGCCTGGAATGTAACCCATCCGGGACAGGGGGACACTGAAGCTTTCTTT.

The chain links TRBV4-1 to TRBJ1-4; the D is unclear. V lost 0 bases, J lost 7 bases, and 15 bases lay in between. This CDR3 region has 16 residues. The germline V gene has CDR1 MGHRA and CDR2 YSYEKL. CDR3 residues: CASSQDPGDGGEKLFF. In DNA, the CDR3 is TGCGCCAGCAGCCAAGACCCCGGGGATGGAGGTGAAAAACTGTTTTTT.

The chain employs TRBV5-1 and TRBJ2-7; a weak D match, TRBD1 (5 bases). CDR1 and CDR2 (germline): SGHRS, YFSETQ. V was shortened by 4 bases and J by 2 bases, with 19 bases between the two germline ends. The CDR3 loop spans 16 amino acids. The CDR3, as DNA: TGCGCCAGCAGCGATGTTAGGGGTGGCAGGGCCTACGAGCAGTACTTC. Translation: CASSDVRGGRAYEQYF.

The chain has TRBV5-1 and TRBJ2-7; TRBD2 is a possible D gene (5 bases). Trimming left V 0 bases short and J 2 bases short, with 15 bases between. Germline assignment: CDR1 SGHRS and CDR2 YFSETQ. The CDR3 covers 16 residues. CDR3 sequence reads: CASSLASRGLTYEQYF. In nucleotides, the CDR3 is TGCGCCAGCAGCTTGGCCTCCAGAGGACTCACCTACGAGCAGTACTTC.

The rearrangement joins TRBV29-1 to TRBJ1-1; D is undetermined. Germline-derived CDR1 and CDR2 are SQVTM and ANQGSEA. V was shortened by 7 bases and J by 3 bases, with 12 bases between the two germline ends. CDR3 length: 12 amino acids. The CDR3 loop reads CSEYQLDTEAFF. The CDR3 DNA reads as TGCAGCGAGTATCAACTAGACACTGAAGCTTTCTTT.

This chain joins TRBV10-3 and TRBJ2-7; D uncertain. Germline assignment: CDR1 ENHRY and CDR2 SYGVKD. V shed 0 bases and J shed 2 bases, with 8 bases lying between them. The CDR3 is 14 amino acids. CDR3 in amino acids: CAISESGLAYEQYF. CDR3 nucleotide sequence: TGTGCCATCAGTGAGTCAGGTCTAGCCTACGAGCAGTACTTC.

CDR3 in amino acids: CASSQGTGGGSYEQYF. The CDR3 DNA follows: TGTGCCAGCAGCCAGGGGACAGGGGGGGGTAGCTACGAGCAGTACTTC. The chain carries TRBV7-2 and TRBJ2-7, with 11 positions matching TRBD1. CDR3 length equals 16 residues. The ends lost 5 bases at V and 3 bases at J; junction bases unmatched: 9. Germline values: CDR1 SGHTA, CDR2 FQGNSA.

The table lists this clone with a count of one. The V gene is TRBV2, the J gene TRBJ1-2; 8 bases are a match to TRBD1. The CDR3 extends over 15 amino acids. J lost 8 bases, V lost 0 bases, and 8 bases had no gene match. Germline CDR1 and CDR2: SNHLY and FYNNEI. In DNA form, the CDR3 reads TGTGCCAGCAGTGAAGCTGAGAACAGGGGGGACGGCTACACCTTC. Translation: CASSEAENRGDGYTF. The entire variable domain, with the rest obtained from reference TRBV2 and TRBJ1-2, is as follows: EPEVTQTPSHQVTQMGQEVILRCVPISNHLYFYWYRQILGQKVEFLVSFYNNEISEKSEIFDDQFSVERPDGSNFTLKIRSTKLEDSAMYFCASSEAENRGDGYTFGSGTRLTVV.

V gene TRBV27 combines with J gene TRBJ2-7; perhaps TRBD1 as D (5 bases). The CDR3 is made up of 14 amino acids. Trimming left V 0 bases short and J 4 bases short, with 10 bases between. The V gene's germline CDR1 is MNHEY and CDR2 SMNVEV (reference sequence). CDR3 nucleotides: TGTGCCAGCAGTTTATCAAGGGGCCGGTACGAGCAGTACTTC. Translating it yields CASSLSRGRYEQYF.

The chain links TRBV4-2 to TRBJ1-1; tentative D call: TRBD1 (6 bases). The CDR3 contains 15 residues. Germline V lookup: CDR1 LGHNA, CDR2 YNFKEQ. V was shortened by 0 bases and J by 4 bases, with 12 bases between the two germline ends. CDR3 loop: CASSQDHRESTEAFF. In DNA form, the CDR3 reads TGTGCCAGCAGCCAAGACCACAGGGAGAGCACTGAAGCTTTCTTT.